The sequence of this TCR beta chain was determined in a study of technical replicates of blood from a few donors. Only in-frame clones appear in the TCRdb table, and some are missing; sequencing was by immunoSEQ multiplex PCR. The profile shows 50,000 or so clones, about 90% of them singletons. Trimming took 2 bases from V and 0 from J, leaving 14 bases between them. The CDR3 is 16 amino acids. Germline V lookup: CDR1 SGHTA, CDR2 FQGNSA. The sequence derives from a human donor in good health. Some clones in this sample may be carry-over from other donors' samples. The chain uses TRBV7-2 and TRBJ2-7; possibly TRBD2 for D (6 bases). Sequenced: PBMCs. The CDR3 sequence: CASSLIGGISSYEQYF. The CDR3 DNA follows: TGTGCCAGCAGCTTAATTGGCGGGATAAGCTCCTACGAGCAGTACTTC.